This TCR beta chain was identified during a study of tumor-infiltrating lymphocytes in primary liver carcinoma. This clonotype was counted many times. Its antigen is undetermined. Priming with a constant-region primer yielded TCR beta cDNA from around 0.45 ug total RNA. Libraries for TCR beta were built through three nested multiplex PCR rounds, which together made up a slightly modified ARM-PCR procedure. Primers for the first two PCR rounds were TRBV1-TRBV30 forward primers and a C-beta reverse primer (roughly 10 cycles per round). TCRdb processed the multiplex PCR reads anew with MiXCR; each CDR3 protein has one entry. The sample includes 250,000 to 350,000 distinct CDR3 sequences, 45% to 70% seen only once; the top ten take approximately 17%. Unsorted whole blood yielded the blood RNA, and germline DNA was also extracted. No patient had received treatment, and all had chronic HBV infection. Surgery was preceded by the collection of four milliliters of peripheral blood.

Overall study results and limits: Compared with tumor region pairs, tumor-adjacent and tumor-blood pairs overlapped less.

Trimming removed 5 bases from V and 3 bases from J; junction bases left unmatched: 12. Looked up from germline, CDR1 is SGHAT and CDR2 is FQNNGV. There are 17 residues in the CDR3. This TCR was recovered from a woman aged 25 to 39 with primary liver carcinoma and hepatitis B virus infection. This chain joins TRBV11-2 and TRBJ2-1; 8 bases are shared with TRBD2. The specimen sequenced was peripheral blood. The CDR3 nucleotides read TGTGCCAGCAGCCTCCGATACACGGGACTAGACTACAATGAGCAGTTCTTC. Translation gives CASSLRYTGLDYNEQFF.